This T cell receptor (beta chain) emerged from a study of blood T cell repertoires in COVID-19. The CDR3 consists of 14 residues. With 5 bases removed from V and 5 bases from J, the gap between germline ends came to 13 bases. Germline V gene lookup returns CDR1 SGHRS and CDR2 YFSETQ. Study members were between roughly 18 and 90 years old and lived in some 26 US regions. The method was immunoSEQ multiplex PCR; TCRdb's version includes in-frame clones alone and lacks a portion of them. The table records around 500,000 clones, 88% of them present only once. The receptor was derived from a woman in her 40s who had recovered from COVID-19. Sequencing was done on a sample of PBMCs or T cells enriched from blood (not recorded which). This chain connects TRBV5-1 to TRBJ2-2; a weak D match, TRBD1 (6 bases). CDR3 nucleotide sequence: TGCGCCAGCAGAGCAGGGGCACCAACCGGGGAGCTGTTTTTT. Protein: CASRAGAPTGELFF.